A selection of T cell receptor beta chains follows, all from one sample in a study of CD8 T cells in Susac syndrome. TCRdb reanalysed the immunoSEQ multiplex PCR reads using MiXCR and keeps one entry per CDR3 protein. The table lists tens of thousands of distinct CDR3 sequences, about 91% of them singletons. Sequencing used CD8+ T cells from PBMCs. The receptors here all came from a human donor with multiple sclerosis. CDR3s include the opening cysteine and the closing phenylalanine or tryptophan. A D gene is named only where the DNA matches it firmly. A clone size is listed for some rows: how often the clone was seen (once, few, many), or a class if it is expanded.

CDR3 DNA: TGTGCCATCAGTGAGACGGACAGGGGCGGTCAGCCCCAGCATTTT; CDR3 protein: CAISETDRGGQPQHF; V gene: TRBV10-3; clone size: once; D gene: TRBD1; J gene: TRBJ1-5
CDR3 DNA: TGTGCCAGCAGTGTACCACCGGGGTACAATGAGCAGTTCTTC; CDR3 protein: CASSVPPGYNEQFF; V gene: TRBV27; clone size: .; D gene: .; J gene: TRBJ2-1
CDR3 DNA: TGTGCCAGCAGCTTGACAGGGGGCAGGGAAAAACTGTTTTTT; CDR3 protein: CASSLTGGREKLFF; V gene: TRBV7-6; clone size: .; D gene: TRBD1; J gene: TRBJ1-4
CDR3 DNA: TGTGCCAGCAGACCCCCGACAGATAACACTGAAGCTTTCTTT; CDR3 protein: CASRPPTDNTEAFF; V gene: TRBV28; clone size: .; D gene: .; J gene: TRBJ1-1
CDR3 DNA: TGTGCCAGCAGTTTAAGGGCAGGGATTTACGAGCAGTACTTC; CDR3 protein: CASSLRAGIYEQYF; V gene: TRBV28; clone size: .; D gene: .; J gene: TRBJ2-7
CDR3 DNA: TGTGCCAGCAGCCAGCGCGACAGCGAATCGAACACCGGGGAGCTGTTTTTT; CDR3 protein: CASSQRDSESNTGELFF; V gene: TRBV7-8; clone size: .; D gene: .; J gene: TRBJ2-2
CDR3 DNA: TGTGCCTGGAGTGAGGACAGGGCTCAGCCCCAGCATTTT; CDR3 protein: CAWSEDRAQPQHF; V gene: TRBV30; clone size: .; D gene: TRBD1; J gene: TRBJ1-5
CDR3 DNA: TGCGCCAGCAGCCCAAGGACAGAGAACACTGAAGCTTTCTTT; CDR3 protein: CASSPRTENTEAFF; V gene: TRBV5-1; clone size: .; D gene: .; J gene: TRBJ1-1
CDR3 DNA: TGTGCCAGTGGACTAGCCGATACGCAGTATTTT; CDR3 protein: CASGLADTQYF; V gene: TRBV19; clone size: .; D gene: TRBD2; J gene: TRBJ2-3
CDR3 DNA: TGTGCCAGCTCACCGTTGGGTGTCGGAAAAAACACTGAAGCTTTCTTT; CDR3 protein: CASSPLGVGKNTEAFF; V gene: TRBV18; clone size: .; D gene: .; J gene: TRBJ1-1
CDR3 DNA: TGTGCCAGCACCCCGGGACTAGCCTACAATGAGCAGTTCTTC; CDR3 protein: CASTPGLAYNEQFF; V gene: TRBV27; clone size: .; D gene: TRBD2; J gene: TRBJ2-1
CDR3 DNA: TGTGCCTGGAGCCCCCATTTCGATCAGCCCCAGCATTTT; CDR3 protein: CAWSPHFDQPQHF; V gene: TRBV30; clone size: .; D gene: .; J gene: TRBJ1-5
CDR3 DNA: TGTGCCACCAGCGGCAAAGCGGGACGCCTGGATACGCAGTATTTT; CDR3 protein: CATSGKAGRLDTQYF; V gene: TRBV15; clone size: .; D gene: TRBD2; J gene: TRBJ2-3
CDR3 DNA: TGTGCCAGCAGTCCCGGACAGTTCTATGGCTACACCTTC; CDR3 protein: CASSPGQFYGYTF; V gene: TRBV12-3/TRBV12-4; clone size: .; D gene: .; J gene: TRBJ1-2
CDR3 DNA: TGTGCCAGTAGTGGAGGGACAGGGAAGGGAGTTCCCTACGAGCAGTACTTC; CDR3 protein: CASSGGTGKGVPYEQYF; V gene: TRBV19; clone size: .; D gene: TRBD1; J gene: TRBJ2-7
CDR3 DNA: TGTGCCAGCAGCCACGACTATGGCGGTCAGCCCCAGCATTTT; CDR3 protein: CASSHDYGGQPQHF; V gene: TRBV7-8; clone size: once; D gene: .; J gene: TRBJ1-5
CDR3 DNA: TGTGCCACCACTTCGGGGACAGCGAACACCGGGGAGCTGTTTTTT; CDR3 protein: CATTSGTANTGELFF; V gene: TRBV24-1; clone size: .; D gene: TRBD1; J gene: TRBJ2-2
CDR3 DNA: TGTGCCACCAGCAGAGATGGCAGGGCCAATCAGCCCCAGCATTTT; CDR3 protein: CATSRDGRANQPQHF; V gene: TRBV15; clone size: once; D gene: .; J gene: TRBJ1-5
CDR3 DNA: TGTGCCAGCAGCGTAGGAACCGGGACAGGGTTCCTAAGCACTAATGAAAAACTGTTTTTT; CDR3 protein: CASSVGTGTGFLSTNEKLFF; V gene: TRBV9; clone size: .; D gene: TRBD1; J gene: TRBJ1-4
CDR3 DNA: TGTGCCAGCAGTTACCCATCAGCAGGGGCGAACTACGAGCAGTACTTC; CDR3 protein: CASSYPSAGANYEQYF; V gene: TRBV6-6; clone size: .; D gene: .; J gene: TRBJ2-7
CDR3 DNA: TGCAGCGGCGCAAGACTAGGCAATGAGCAGTTCTTC; CDR3 protein: CSGARLGNEQFF; V gene: TRBV29-1; clone size: .; D gene: .; J gene: TRBJ2-1
CDR3 DNA: TGTGCCAGCAGCTTGGTCGGGACAGGGGAAAATGAGCAGTTCTTC; CDR3 protein: CASSLVGTGENEQFF; V gene: TRBV5-4; clone size: .; D gene: TRBD1; J gene: TRBJ2-1
CDR3 DNA: TGTGCCAGCAGCTTGGGACTAGCGGACTACAATGAGCAGTTCTTC; CDR3 protein: CASSLGLADYNEQFF; V gene: TRBV5-4; clone size: .; D gene: TRBD2; J gene: TRBJ2-1
CDR3 DNA: TGTGCCAGCAGCTTAAACAGCTATGGCTACACCTTC; CDR3 protein: CASSLNSYGYTF; V gene: TRBV7-9; clone size: .; D gene: .; J gene: TRBJ1-2
CDR3 DNA: TGCAGTGCCAGCGGGAGGAACACCGGGGAGCTGTTTTTT; CDR3 protein: CSASGRNTGELFF; V gene: TRBV20-1; clone size: .; D gene: TRBD2; J gene: TRBJ2-2
CDR3 DNA: TGCAGTGCTAGAGATAGAGGCCTCCCCGTATACGAGCAGTACTTC; CDR3 protein: CSARDRGLPVYEQYF; V gene: TRBV20-1; clone size: .; D gene: .; J gene: TRBJ2-7
CDR3 DNA: TGCGCCAGCAGCTTGAGACTAGCGTGGCATGAGCAGTTCTTC; CDR3 protein: CASSLRLAWHEQFF; V gene: TRBV5-1; clone size: .; D gene: TRBD2; J gene: TRBJ2-1
CDR3 DNA: TGTGCCAGCAGCTTAAGGCCGGAAGCGAGGGTAAGGGAGACCCAGTACTTC; CDR3 protein: CASSLRPEARVRETQYF; V gene: TRBV13; clone size: .; D gene: .; J gene: TRBJ2-5
CDR3 DNA: TGTGCCAGCAGCTTGGTTCCGGGAGCAAACGAGCAGTACTTC; CDR3 protein: CASSLVPGANEQYF; V gene: TRBV5-8; clone size: .; D gene: .; J gene: TRBJ2-7
CDR3 DNA: TGTGCCAGTAGTATGTTAGCGTCCTCATCCTGGGAGGAGACCCAGTACTTC; CDR3 protein: CASSMLASSSWEETQYF; V gene: TRBV19; clone size: .; D gene: .; J gene: TRBJ2-5
CDR3 DNA: TGTGCCAGCAGTTTTCAGCGGGGGATTCTCCGGGAGACCCAGTACTTC; CDR3 protein: CASSFQRGILRETQYF; V gene: TRBV6-2/TRBV6-3; clone size: .; D gene: TRBD2; J gene: TRBJ2-5
CDR3 DNA: TGTGCCAGCAGGGAGACCGGGACAGAAGGCTACGAGCAGTACTTC; CDR3 protein: CASRETGTEGYEQYF; V gene: TRBV27; clone size: .; D gene: TRBD1; J gene: TRBJ2-7
CDR3 DNA: TGTGCCAGCAGCTTAGGGAGGGCGACTGAAGCTTTCTTT; CDR3 protein: CASSLGRATEAFF; V gene: TRBV7-9; clone size: .; D gene: .; J gene: TRBJ1-1
CDR3 DNA: TGTGCCAGCAGCGGCGGAAACGAATACAATGAGCAGTTCTTC; CDR3 protein: CASSGGNEYNEQFF; V gene: TRBV9; clone size: .; D gene: .; J gene: TRBJ2-1
CDR3 DNA: TGTGCCTGGAGCTCTAGCGGGAGTCCCAATGAGCAGTTCTTC; CDR3 protein: CAWSSSGSPNEQFF; V gene: TRBV30; clone size: .; D gene: TRBD2; J gene: TRBJ2-1
CDR3 DNA: TGTGCCAGCAGTTATTATGGGAGCTCCTACGAGCAGTACTTC; CDR3 protein: CASSYYGSSYEQYF; V gene: TRBV6-2/TRBV6-3; clone size: .; D gene: .; J gene: TRBJ2-7
CDR3 DNA: TGTGCCAGCAGCCGAAGTCCTGCCTCCTATAATTCACCCCTCCACTTT; CDR3 protein: CASSRSPASYNSPLHF; V gene: TRBV12-3/TRBV12-4; clone size: .; D gene: .; J gene: TRBJ1-6
CDR3 DNA: TGTGCCAGTAGTATTGACTGGGTAGAGACCCAGTACTTC; CDR3 protein: CASSIDWVETQYF; V gene: TRBV19; clone size: .; D gene: .; J gene: TRBJ2-5
CDR3 DNA: TGCAGTGCTCCCTCTGGGCTAGCGGCCTACGAGCAGTACTTC; CDR3 protein: CSAPSGLAAYEQYF; V gene: TRBV20-1; clone size: .; D gene: TRBD2; J gene: TRBJ2-7
CDR3 DNA: TGTGCCAGCAGCTCCTACAGGGTCCGGAACACTGAAGCTTTCTTT; CDR3 protein: CASSSYRVRNTEAFF; V gene: TRBV7-9; clone size: .; D gene: .; J gene: TRBJ1-1
CDR3 DNA: TGCGCCAGCAAAATCGGCAGGGGTACTTCACCCCTCCACTTT; CDR3 protein: CASKIGRGTSPLHF; V gene: TRBV5-1; clone size: .; D gene: .; J gene: TRBJ1-6
CDR3 DNA: TGTGCCAGCAGTTACTCGGGCAGGAGCTATGGCTACACCTTC; CDR3 protein: CASSYSGRSYGYTF; V gene: TRBV6-5; clone size: .; D gene: .; J gene: TRBJ1-2
CDR3 DNA: TGTGCCAGCAGTGAGCGGACATCTGCACGGGAGACCCAGTACTTC; CDR3 protein: CASSERTSARETQYF; V gene: TRBV25-1; clone size: .; D gene: .; J gene: TRBJ2-5
CDR3 DNA: TGTGCCAGCAGCTCCGCTGGACAGGGTGGGACTGAAGCTTTCTTT; CDR3 protein: CASSSAGQGGTEAFF; V gene: TRBV7-8; clone size: .; D gene: TRBD1; J gene: TRBJ1-1
CDR3 DNA: TGTGCCAGCTCCCCCGGGACTAGCGGCGACGAGCAGTACTTC; CDR3 protein: CASSPGTSGDEQYF; V gene: TRBV12-3/TRBV12-4; clone size: .; D gene: TRBD2; J gene: TRBJ2-7
CDR3 DNA: TGTGCCAGCAGCTTAGTAGGAGCCGATAGCTCCTACAATGAGCAGTTCTTC; CDR3 protein: CASSLVGADSSYNEQFF; V gene: TRBV7-9; clone size: .; D gene: .; J gene: TRBJ2-1
CDR3 DNA: TGTGCCAGCAGCTTAGAGGCCTACACCCCCCTCGAGCAGTACTTC; CDR3 protein: CASSLEAYTPLEQYF; V gene: TRBV11-2; clone size: .; D gene: .; J gene: TRBJ2-7
CDR3 DNA: TGTGCCAGCAGCTTCACGAGGACTAGCGGGAGTAATGAGCAGTTCTTC; CDR3 protein: CASSFTRTSGSNEQFF; V gene: TRBV28; clone size: .; D gene: TRBD2; J gene: TRBJ2-1
CDR3 DNA: TGCGCCAGCAGCTCGTGGACAGGGGGCGTAAACGAGCAGTACTTC; CDR3 protein: CASSSWTGGVNEQYF; V gene: TRBV5-1; clone size: .; D gene: TRBD1; J gene: TRBJ2-7